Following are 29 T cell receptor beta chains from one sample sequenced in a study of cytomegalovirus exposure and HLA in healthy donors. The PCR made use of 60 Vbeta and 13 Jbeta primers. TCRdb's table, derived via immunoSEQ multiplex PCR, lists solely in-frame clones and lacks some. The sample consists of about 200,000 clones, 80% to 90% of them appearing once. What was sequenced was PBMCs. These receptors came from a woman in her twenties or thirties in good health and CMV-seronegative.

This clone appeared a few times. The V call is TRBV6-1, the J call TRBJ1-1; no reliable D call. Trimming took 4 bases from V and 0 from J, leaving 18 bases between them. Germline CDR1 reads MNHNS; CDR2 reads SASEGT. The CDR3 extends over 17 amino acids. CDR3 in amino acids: CASSVLPGWAMNTEAFF. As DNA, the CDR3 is TGTGCCAGCAGTGTCCTACCTGGTTGGGCCATGAACACTGAAGCTTTCTTT.

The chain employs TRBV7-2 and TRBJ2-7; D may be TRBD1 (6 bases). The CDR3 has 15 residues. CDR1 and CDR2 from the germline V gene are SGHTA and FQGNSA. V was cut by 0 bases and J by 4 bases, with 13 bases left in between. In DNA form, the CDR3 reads TGTGCCAGCAGCTTAGCGCTAACAGGGTATTACGAGCAGTACTTC. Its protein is CASSLALTGYYEQYF.

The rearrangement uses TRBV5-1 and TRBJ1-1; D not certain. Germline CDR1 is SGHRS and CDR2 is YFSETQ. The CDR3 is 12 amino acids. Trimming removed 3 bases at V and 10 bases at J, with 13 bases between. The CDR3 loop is CASSSGQFVAFF. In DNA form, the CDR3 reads TGCGCCAGCAGCTCGGGTCAATTTGTAGCTTTCTTT. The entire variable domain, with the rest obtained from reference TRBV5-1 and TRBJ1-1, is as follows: KAGVTQTPRYLIKTRGQQVTLSCSPISGHRSVSWYQQTPGQGLQFLFEYFSETQRNKGNFPGRFSGRQFSNSRSEMNVSTLELGDSALYLCASSSGQFVAFFGQGTRLTVV.

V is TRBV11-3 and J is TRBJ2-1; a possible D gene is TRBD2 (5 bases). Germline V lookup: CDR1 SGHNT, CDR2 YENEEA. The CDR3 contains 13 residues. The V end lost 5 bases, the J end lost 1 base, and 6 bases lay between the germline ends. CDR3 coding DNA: TGTGCCAGCAGCACGGGATCCTACAATGAGCAGTTCTTC. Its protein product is CASSTGSYNEQFF.

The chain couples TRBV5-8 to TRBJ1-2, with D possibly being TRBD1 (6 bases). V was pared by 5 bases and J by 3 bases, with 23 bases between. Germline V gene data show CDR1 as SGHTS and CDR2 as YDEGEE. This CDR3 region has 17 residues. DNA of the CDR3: TGTGCCAGCAGATATCTCTTTCGGGGGGCCTTGGACTATGGCTACACCTTC. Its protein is CASRYLFRGALDYGYTF.

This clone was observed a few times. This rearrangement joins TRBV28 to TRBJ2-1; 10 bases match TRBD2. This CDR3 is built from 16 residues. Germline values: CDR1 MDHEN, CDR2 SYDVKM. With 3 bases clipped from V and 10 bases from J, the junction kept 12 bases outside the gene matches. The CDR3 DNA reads TGTGCCAGCAGTTTCTCGGGCCTAGCGGGAGTGTGGGAGCAGTTCTTC. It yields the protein CASSFSGLAGVWEQFF.

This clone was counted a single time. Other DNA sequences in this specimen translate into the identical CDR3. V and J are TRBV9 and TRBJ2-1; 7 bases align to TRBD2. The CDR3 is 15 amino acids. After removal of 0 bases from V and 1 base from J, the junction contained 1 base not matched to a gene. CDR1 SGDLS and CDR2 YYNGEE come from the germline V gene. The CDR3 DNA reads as TGTGCCAGCAGCGTAGGCGGGGGATCCTACAATGAGCAGTTCTTC. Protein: CASSVGGGSYNEQFF. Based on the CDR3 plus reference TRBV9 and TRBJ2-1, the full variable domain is DSGVTQTPKHLITATGQRVTLRCSPRSGDLSVYWYQQSLDQGLQFLIQYYNGEERAKGNILERFSAQQFPDLHSELNLSSLELGDSALYFCASSVGGGSYNEQFFGPGTRLTVL.

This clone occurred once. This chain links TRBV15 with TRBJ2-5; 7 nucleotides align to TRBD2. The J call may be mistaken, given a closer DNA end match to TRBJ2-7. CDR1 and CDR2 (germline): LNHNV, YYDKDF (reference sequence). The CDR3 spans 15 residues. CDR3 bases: TGTGCCACCAGCAGAGATGCGGGGGTATCGGCCGAGCAGTACTTC. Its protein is CATSRDAGVSAEQYF.

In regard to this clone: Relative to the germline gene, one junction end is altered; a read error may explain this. CDR3 DNA sequence: TGCGCCAGCACCTTGACGGACAGGTGGGGCGGAGGGGAGACCCAGTACTTC. Its protein is CASTLTDRWGGGETQYF. The chain is built from TRBV5-1 and TRBJ2-5; perhaps TRBD1 as D (7 bases). Germline loops: CDR1 SGHRS, CDR2 YFSETQ. The CDR3 extends over 17 amino acids.

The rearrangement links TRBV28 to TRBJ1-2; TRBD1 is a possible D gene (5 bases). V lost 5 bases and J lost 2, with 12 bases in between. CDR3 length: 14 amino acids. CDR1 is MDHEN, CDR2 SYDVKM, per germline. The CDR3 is CASSLEQGNYGYTF. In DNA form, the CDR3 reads TGTGCCAGCAGTCTGGAGCAGGGAAACTATGGCTACACCTTC.

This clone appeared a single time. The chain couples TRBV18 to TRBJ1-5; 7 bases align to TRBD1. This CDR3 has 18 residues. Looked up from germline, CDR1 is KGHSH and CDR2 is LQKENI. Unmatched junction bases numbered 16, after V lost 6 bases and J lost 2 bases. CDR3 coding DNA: TGTGCCAGCTCGCCAGGAGGACAGGCCTCCGGGGGCAATCAGCCCCAGCATTTT. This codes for CASSPGGQASGGNQPQHF.

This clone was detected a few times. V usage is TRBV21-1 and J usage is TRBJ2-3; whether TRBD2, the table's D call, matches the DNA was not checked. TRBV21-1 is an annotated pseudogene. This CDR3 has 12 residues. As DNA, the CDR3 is TGTGCCAGCAGCTCACTCACAGATACGCAGTATTTT. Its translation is CASSSLTDTQYF.

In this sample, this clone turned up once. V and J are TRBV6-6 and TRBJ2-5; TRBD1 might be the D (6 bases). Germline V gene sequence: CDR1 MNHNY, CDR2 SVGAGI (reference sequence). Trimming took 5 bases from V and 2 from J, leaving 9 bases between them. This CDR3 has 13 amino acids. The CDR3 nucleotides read TGTGCCAGCAGTCTCGGACAGCAAGAGACCCAGTACTTC. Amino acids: CASSLGQQETQYF.

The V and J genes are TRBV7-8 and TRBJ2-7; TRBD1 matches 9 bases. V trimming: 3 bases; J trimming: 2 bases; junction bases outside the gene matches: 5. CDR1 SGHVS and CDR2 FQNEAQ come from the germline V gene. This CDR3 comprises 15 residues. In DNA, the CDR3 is TGTGCCAGCAGCTTCCGGACAGGGGTAGCCTACGAGCAGTACTTC. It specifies CASSFRTGVAYEQYF.

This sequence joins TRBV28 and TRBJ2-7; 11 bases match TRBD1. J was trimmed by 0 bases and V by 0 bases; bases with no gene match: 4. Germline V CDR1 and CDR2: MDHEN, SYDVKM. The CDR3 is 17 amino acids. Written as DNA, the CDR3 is TGTGCCAGCAGTTTATGGGGTGGGACAGGGGGCTCCTACGAGCAGTACTTC. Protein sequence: CASSLWGGTGGSYEQYF.

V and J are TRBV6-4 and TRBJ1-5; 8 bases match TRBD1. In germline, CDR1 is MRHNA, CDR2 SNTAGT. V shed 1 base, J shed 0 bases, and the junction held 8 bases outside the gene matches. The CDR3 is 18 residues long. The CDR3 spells CASSDLARGQDSNQPQHF. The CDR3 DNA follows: TGTGCCAGCAGTGACTTGGCCAGGGGGCAAGATAGCAATCAGCCCCAGCATTTT.

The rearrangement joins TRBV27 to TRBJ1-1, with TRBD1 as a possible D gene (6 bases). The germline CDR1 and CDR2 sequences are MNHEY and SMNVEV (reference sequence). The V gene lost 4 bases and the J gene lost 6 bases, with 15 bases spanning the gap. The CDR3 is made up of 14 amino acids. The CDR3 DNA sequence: TGTGCCAGCAGTTCCCAAGGTTCAGGGGCTGAAGCTTTCTTT. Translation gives CASSSQGSGAEAFF.

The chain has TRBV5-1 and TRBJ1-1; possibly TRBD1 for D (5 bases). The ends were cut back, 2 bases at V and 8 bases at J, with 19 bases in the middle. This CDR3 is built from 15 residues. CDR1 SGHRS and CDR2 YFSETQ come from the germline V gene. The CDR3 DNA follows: TGCGCCAGCAGCTTAAAGGGGTCTGGGAATCTGGAAGCTTTCTTT. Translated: CASSLKGSGNLEAFF.

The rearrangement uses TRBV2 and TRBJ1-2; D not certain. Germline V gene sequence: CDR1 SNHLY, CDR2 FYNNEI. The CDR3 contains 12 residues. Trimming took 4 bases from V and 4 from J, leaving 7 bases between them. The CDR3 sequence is CASSAGSYGYTF. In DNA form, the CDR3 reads TGTGCCAGCAGTGCCGGGTCCTATGGCTACACCTTC.

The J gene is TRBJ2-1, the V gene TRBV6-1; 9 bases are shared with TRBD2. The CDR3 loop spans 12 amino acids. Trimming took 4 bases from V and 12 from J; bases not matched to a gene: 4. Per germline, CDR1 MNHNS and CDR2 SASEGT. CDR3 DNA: TGTGCCAGCAGTGCAGGGACTAGCAGGCAGTTCTTC. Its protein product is CASSAGTSRQFF.

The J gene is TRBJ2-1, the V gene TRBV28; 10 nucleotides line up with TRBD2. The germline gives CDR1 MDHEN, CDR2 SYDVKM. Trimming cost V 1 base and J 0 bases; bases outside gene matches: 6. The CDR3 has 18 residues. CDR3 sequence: CASSLLAGGPSSYNEQFF. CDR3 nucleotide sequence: TGTGCCAGCAGTTTATTAGCGGGAGGACCAAGCTCCTACAATGAGCAGTTCTTC.

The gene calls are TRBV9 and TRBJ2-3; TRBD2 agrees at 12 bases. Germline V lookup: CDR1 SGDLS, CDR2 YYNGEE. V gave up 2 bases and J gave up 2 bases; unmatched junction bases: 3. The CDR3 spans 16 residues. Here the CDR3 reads CASSVRLAGDTDTQYF. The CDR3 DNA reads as TGTGCCAGCAGCGTCCGACTAGCGGGGGACACAGATACGCAGTATTTT.

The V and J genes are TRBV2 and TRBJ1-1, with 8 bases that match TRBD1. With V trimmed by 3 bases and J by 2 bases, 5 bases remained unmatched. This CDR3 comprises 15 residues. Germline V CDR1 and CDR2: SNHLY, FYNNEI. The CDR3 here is CASSERTGINTEAFF. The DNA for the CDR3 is TGTGCCAGCAGTGAGAGGACAGGGATAAACACTGAAGCTTTCTTT.

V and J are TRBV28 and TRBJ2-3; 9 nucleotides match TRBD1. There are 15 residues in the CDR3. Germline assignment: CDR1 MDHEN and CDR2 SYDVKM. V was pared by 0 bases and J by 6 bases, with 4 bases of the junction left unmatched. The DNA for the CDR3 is TGTGCCAGCAGTTTATGGGGACAGGGTGCGGATACGCAGTATTTT. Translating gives CASSLWGQGADTQYF. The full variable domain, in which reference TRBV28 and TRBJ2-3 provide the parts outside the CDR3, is DVKVTQSSRYLVKRTGEKVFLECVQDMDHENMFWYRQDPGLGLRLIYFSYDVKMKEKGDIPEGYSVSREKKERFSLILESASTNQTSMYLCASSLWGQGADTQYFGPGTRLTVL.

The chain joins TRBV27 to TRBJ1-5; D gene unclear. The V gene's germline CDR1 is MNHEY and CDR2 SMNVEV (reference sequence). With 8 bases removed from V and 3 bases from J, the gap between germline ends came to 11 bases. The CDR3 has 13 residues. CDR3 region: CASSPGFNQPQHF. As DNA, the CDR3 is TGTGCCAGCTCTCCGGGATTCAATCAGCCCCAGCATTTT.

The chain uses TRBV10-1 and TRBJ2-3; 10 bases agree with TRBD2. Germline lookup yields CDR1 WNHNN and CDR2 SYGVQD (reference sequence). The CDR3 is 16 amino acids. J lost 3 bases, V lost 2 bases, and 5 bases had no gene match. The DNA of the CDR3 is TGCGCCAGCAGTGAGCCTCCGGGACTAGCGACAGATACGCAGTATTTT. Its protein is CASSEPPGLATDTQYF.

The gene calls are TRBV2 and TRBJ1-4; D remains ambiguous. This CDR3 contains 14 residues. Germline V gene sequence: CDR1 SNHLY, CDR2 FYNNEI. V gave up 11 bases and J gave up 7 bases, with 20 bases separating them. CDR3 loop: CAFLPRHSLEKLFF. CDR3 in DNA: TGTGCCTTCCTCCCTCGACACAGCCTTGAAAAACTGTTTTTT.

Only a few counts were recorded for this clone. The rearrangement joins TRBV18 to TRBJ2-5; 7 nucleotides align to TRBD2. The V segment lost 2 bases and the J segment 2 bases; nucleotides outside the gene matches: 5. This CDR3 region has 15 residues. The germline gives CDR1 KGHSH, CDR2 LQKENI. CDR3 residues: CASSPRAGLQETQYF. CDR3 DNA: TGTGCCAGCTCACCAAGAGCGGGGCTACAAGAGACCCAGTACTTC.

CDR3 in amino acids: CAISDEFQDTEAFF. The DNA for the CDR3 is TGTGCCATCAGTGACGAGTTTCAGGACACTGAAGCTTTCTTT. The chain carries TRBV10-3 and TRBJ1-1; the D is unclear. The CDR3 length is 14 residues. Germline loops: CDR1 ENHRY, CDR2 SYGVKD. The V end was cut by 3 bases, the J end by 3 bases, with 11 bases between.